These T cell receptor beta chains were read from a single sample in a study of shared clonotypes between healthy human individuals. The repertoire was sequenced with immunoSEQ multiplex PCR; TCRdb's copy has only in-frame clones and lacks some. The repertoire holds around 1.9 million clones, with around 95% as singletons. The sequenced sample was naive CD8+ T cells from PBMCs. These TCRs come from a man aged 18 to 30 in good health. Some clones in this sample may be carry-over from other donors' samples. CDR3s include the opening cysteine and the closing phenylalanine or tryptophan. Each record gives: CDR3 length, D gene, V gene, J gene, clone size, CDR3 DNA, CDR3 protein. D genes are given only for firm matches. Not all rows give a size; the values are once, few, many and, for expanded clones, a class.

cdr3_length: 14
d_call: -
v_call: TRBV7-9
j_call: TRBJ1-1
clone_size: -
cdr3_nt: TGTGCCAGCAGCTTGGCCACAATGAACACTGAAGCTTTCTTT
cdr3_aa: CASSLATMNTEAFF

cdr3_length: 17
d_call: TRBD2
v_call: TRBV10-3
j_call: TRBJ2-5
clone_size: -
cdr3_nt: TGTGCCATCAGTGAGGAGCTTGGCAGGGAGGGTAGGGAGACCCAGTACTTC
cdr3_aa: CAISEELGREGRETQYF

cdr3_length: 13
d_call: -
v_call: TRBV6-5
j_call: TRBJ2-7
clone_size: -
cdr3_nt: TGTGCCAGCAGTTACAGTAGGTTTTACGAGCAGTACTTC
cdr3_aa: CASSYSRFYEQYF

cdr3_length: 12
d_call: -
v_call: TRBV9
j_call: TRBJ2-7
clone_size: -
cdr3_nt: TGTGCCAGCAGCGCTCTACCGGGACAACTGAACTTC
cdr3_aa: CASSALPGQLNF

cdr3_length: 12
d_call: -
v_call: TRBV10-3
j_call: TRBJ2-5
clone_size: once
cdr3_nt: TGTGCCATCAGTGAGTTGTTGGAGACCCAGTACTTC
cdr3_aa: CAISELLETQYF

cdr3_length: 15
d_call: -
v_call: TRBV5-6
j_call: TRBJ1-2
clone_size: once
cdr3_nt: TGTGCCAGCAGCTACCCGATGAGTACTAACTATGGCTACACCTTC
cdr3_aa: CASSYPMSTNYGYTF

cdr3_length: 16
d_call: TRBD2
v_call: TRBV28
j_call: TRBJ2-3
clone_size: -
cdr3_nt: TGTGCCAGCAGTTTCCTAGGCGGGAGGGGCACAGATACGCAGTATTTT
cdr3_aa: CASSFLGGRGTDTQYF

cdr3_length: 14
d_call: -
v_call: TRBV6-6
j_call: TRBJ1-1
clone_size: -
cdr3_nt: TGTGCCAGCAGTCCCTATAACAGGGAAGGTGAAGCTTTCTTT
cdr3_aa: CASSPYNREGEAFF

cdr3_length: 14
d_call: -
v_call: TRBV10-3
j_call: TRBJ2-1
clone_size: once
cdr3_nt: TGTGCCATCAGTGACCCGGACGAGAACAATGAGCAGTTCTTC
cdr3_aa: CAISDPDENNEQFF

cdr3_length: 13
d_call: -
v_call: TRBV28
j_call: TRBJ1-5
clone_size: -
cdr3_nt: TGTGCCAGCAGCCCATGGGGTAATCAGCCCCAGCATTTT
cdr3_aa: CASSPWGNQPQHF

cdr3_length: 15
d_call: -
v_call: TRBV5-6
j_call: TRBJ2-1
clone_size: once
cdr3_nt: TGTGCCAGCAGCTTGGGCCCGTCAGGATGGAATGAGCAGTTCTTC
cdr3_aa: CASSLGPSGWNEQFF

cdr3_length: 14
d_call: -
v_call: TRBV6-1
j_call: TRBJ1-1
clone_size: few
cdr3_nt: TGTGCCAGCAGTGAACTTATGATGAACACTGAAGCTTTCTTT
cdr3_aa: CASSELMMNTEAFF

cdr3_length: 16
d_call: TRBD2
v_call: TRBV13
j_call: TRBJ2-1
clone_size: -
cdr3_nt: TGTGCCAGCAGCTTTCTAGCGGGTCCGCGGTACAATGAGCAGTTCTTC
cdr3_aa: CASSFLAGPRYNEQFF

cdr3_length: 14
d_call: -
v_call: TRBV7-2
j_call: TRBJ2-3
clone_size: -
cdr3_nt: TGTGCCAGCAGCCCACTCCCGGGGACAGATACGCAGTATTTT
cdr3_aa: CASSPLPGTDTQYF

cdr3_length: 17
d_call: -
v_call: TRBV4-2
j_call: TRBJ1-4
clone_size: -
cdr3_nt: TGTGCCAGCAGCCAATCCCCGGGCCCTGCAACTAATGAAAAACTGTTTTTT
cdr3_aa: CASSQSPGPATNEKLFF

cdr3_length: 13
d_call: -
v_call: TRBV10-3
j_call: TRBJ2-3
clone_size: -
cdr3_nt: TGTGCCGCGCAGACGGTGGATGAGGATACGCAGTATTTT
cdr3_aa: CAAQTVDEDTQYF

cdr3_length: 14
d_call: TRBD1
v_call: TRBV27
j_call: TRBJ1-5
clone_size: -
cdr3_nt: TGTGCCAGCAGTTTGGGACAGGGCAATCAGCCCCAGCATTTT
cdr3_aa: CASSLGQGNQPQHF

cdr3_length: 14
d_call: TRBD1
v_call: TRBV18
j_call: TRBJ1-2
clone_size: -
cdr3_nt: TGTGCCAGCTCACCGGGAACAGGGGGCTATGGCTACACCTTC
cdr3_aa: CASSPGTGGYGYTF

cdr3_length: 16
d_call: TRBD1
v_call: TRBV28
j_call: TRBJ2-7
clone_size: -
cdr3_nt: TGTGCCAGCAGTTTACTTCGGACAGGAGCTGGTTACGAGCAGTACTTC
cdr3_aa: CASSLLRTGAGYEQYF

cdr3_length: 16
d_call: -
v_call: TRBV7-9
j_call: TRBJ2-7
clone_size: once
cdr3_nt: TGTGCCAGCAGCCCTATCCGGGACCGATTATCCTACGAGCAGTACTTC
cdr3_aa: CASSPIRDRLSYEQYF

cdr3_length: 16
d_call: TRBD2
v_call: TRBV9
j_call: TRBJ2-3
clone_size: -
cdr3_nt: TGTGCCAGCAGCGGACTAGCGGGAGGGCCCACAGATACGCAGTATTTT
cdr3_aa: CASSGLAGGPTDTQYF

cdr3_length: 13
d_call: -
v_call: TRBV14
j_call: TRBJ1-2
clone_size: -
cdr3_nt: TGTGCCAGCAGCGAGGGACGGAGCTATGGCTACACCTTC
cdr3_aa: CASSEGRSYGYTF

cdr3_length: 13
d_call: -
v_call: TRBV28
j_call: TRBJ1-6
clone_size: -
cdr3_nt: TGTGCCAGCTCGGATAGGGGCAATTCACCCCTCCACTTT
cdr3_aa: CASSDRGNSPLHF

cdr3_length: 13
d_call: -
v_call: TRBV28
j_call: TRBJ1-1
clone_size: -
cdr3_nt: TGTGCCAGCAGCCCCGGAAGGGCCACTGAAGCTTTCTTT
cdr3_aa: CASSPGRATEAFF

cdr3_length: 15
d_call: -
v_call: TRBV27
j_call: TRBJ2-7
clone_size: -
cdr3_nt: TGTGCCAGCAGTTTAACCAGGGGAAGCATCTACGAGCAGTACTTC
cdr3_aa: CASSLTRGSIYEQYF

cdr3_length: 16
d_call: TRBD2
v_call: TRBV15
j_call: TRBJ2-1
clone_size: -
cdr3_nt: TGTGCCACCAGCTCTAGCGGGAGAACAACCTACAATGAGCAGTTCTTC
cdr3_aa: CATSSSGRTTYNEQFF

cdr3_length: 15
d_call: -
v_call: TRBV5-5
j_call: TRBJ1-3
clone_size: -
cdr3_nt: TGTGCCAGCAGCTTGGCCCAGGGCTCTGGAAACACCATATATTTT
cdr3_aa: CASSLAQGSGNTIYF

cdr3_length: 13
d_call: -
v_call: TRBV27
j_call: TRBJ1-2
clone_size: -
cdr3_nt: TGTGCCAGCAGCCCCCCCGGACACTATGGCTACACCTTC
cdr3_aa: CASSPPGHYGYTF

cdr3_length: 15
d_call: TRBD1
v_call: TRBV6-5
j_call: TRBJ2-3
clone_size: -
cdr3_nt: TGTGCCAGCAGTTACAGGGACAGGGAGTATGTTACGCAGTATTTT
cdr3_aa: CASSYRDREYVTQYF

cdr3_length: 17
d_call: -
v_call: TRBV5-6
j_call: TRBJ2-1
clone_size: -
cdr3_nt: TGTGCCAGCAGCTTGGCCTGGGGCGGGTCCCCCTACAATGAGCAGTTCTTC
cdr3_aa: CASSLAWGGSPYNEQFF

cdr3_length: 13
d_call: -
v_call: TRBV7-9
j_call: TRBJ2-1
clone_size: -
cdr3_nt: TGTGCCAGCAGCCAAAGGGGGGGGAATGAGCAGTTCTTC
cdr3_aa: CASSQRGGNEQFF

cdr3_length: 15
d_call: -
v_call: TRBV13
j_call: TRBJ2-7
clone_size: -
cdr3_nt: TGTGCCAGCAGCCCCCGAATGGGTCGAGTGGTTGAGCAGTACTTC
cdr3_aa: CASSPRMGRVVEQYF

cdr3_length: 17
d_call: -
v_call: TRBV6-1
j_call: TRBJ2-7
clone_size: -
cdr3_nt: TGTGCCAGCAGTGAGACTCCGGGGGGCCGAACCACCTACGAGCAGTACTTC
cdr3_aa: CASSETPGGRTTYEQYF

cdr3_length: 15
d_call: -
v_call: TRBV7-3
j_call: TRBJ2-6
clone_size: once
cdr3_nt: TGTGCCAGCAGCCGCCTTAAAGCGGGGGCCAACGTCCTGACTTTC
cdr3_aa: CASSRLKAGANVLTF

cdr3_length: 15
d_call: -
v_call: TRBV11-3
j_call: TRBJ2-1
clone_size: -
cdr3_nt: TGTGCCAGCAGCTTAGGGGGCAGCGGCTACAATGAGCAGTTCTTC
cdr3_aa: CASSLGGSGYNEQFF

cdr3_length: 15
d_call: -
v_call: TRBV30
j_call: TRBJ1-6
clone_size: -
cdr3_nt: TGTGCCTGGGGCGGCCGGAGCTCCTATAATTCACCCCTCCACTTT
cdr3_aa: CAWGGRSSYNSPLHF

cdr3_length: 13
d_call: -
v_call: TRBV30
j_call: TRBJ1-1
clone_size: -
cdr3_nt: TGTGCCTGGACCCGCGGGGAATTGGCTGAAGCTTTCTTT
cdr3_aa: CAWTRGELAEAFF

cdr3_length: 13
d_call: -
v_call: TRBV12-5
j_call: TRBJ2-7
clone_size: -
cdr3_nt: TGTGCTAGTGGCACTGGACCGGGCTACGAGCAGTACTTC
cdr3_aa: CASGTGPGYEQYF

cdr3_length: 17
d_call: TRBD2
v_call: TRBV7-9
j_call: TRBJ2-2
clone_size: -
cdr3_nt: TGTGCCAGCAGCTTAGGGCTAGCGGAATCGAACACCGGGGAGCTGTTTTTT
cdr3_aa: CASSLGLAESNTGELFF

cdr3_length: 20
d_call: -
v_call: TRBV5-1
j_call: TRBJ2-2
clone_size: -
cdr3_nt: TGCGCCAGCAGCTTGACCTATCGGGGGCTAGCGGACCCAGACACCGGGGAGCTGTTTTTT
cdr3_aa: CASSLTYRGLADPDTGELFF

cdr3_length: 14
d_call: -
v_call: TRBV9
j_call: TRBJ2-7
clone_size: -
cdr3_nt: TGTGCCAGCAGCGTAGGTATACAGGGTTACGAGCAGTACTTC
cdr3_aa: CASSVGIQGYEQYF

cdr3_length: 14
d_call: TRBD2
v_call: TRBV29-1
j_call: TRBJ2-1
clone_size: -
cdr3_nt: TGCAGCGCGAGACTAGCGGGTTCCTACAATGAGCAGTTCTTC
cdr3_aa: CSARLAGSYNEQFF

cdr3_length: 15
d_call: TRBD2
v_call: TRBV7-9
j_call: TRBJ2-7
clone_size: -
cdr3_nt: TGTGCCAGCAGCTATAATAGCGGGAGCTCCTACGAGCAGTACTTC
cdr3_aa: CASSYNSGSSYEQYF

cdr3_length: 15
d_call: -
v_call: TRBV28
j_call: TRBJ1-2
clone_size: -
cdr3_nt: TGTGCCAGCAGGCCCACAGGGTTGCTAATCTATGGCTACACCTTC
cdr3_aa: CASRPTGLLIYGYTF

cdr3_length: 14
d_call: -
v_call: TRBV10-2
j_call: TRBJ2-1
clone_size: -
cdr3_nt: TGCGCCAGCAGGCCGGGACTCCGGTTGACTGAGCAGTTCTTC
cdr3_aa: CASRPGLRLTEQFF

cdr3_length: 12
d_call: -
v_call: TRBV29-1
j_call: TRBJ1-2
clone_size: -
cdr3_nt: TGCAGCGTCGTTGGGACGGACTATGGCTACACCTTC
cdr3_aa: CSVVGTDYGYTF

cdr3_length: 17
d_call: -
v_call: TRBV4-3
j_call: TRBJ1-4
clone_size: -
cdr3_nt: TGCGCCAGCAGCCAAGATTTGTCCAGGGACTCTAATGAAAAACTGTTTTTT
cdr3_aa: CASSQDLSRDSNEKLFF

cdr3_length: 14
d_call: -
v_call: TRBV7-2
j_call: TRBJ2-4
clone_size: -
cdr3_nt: TGTGCCAGCAGCCCCTCTGGGCCCAAAAACATTCAGTACTTC
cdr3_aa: CASSPSGPKNIQYF

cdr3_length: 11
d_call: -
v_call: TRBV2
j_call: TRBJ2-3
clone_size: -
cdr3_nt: TGTGCCAGCCGGCCCGGAGATACGCAGTATTTT
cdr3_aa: CASRPGDTQYF

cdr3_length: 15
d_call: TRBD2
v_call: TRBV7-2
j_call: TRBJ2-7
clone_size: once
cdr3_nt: TGTGCCAGCAGCCGGCCGGGACTAGTTCCCTACGAGCAGTACTTC
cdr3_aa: CASSRPGLVPYEQYF

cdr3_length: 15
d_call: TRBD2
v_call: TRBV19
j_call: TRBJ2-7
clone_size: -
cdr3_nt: TGTGCCAGTAGTACAGGGACTAGCGGGACCTACGAGCAGTACTTC
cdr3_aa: CASSTGTSGTYEQYF

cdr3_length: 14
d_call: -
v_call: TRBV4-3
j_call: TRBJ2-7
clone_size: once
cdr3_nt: TGCGCCAGCAGCCAAGATCGACAGATCTACGAGCAGTACTTC
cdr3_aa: CASSQDRQIYEQYF

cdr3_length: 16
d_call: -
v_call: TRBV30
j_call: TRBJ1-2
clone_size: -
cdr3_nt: TGTGCCTGGAGCCGGGGGGAATCGGCACCCCGGGTTGGCTACACCTTC
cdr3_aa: CAWSRGESAPRVGYTF

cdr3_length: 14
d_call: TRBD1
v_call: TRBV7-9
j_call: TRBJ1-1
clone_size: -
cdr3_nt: TGTGCCAGCAGCATCCGGACAGGGTACACTGAAGCTTTCTTT
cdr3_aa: CASSIRTGYTEAFF

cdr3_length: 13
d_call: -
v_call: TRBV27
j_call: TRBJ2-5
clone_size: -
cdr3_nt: TGTGCCAGCAGTTTGGGGGTACGTGAGACCCAGTACTTC
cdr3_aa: CASSLGVRETQYF

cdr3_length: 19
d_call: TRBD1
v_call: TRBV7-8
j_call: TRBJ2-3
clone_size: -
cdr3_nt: TGTGCCAGCAGCTCTCCGGTGGACAGGCGCGGTAGAACCACAGATACGCAGTATTTT
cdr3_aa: CASSSPVDRRGRTTDTQYF

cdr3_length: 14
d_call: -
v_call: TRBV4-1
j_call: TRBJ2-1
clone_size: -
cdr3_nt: TGCGCCAGCAGCCAAGTTTCTCGCTACAATGAGCAGTTCTTC
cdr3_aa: CASSQVSRYNEQFF

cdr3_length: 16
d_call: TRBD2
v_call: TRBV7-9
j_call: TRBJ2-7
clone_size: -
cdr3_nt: TGTGCCAGCAGCTTAGTCGGACTAGCGGACTCCTACGAGCAGTACTTC
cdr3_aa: CASSLVGLADSYEQYF

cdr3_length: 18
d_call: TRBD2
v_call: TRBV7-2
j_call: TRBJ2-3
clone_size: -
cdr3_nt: TGTGCCAGCAGCTTAGCCCCGCATACTAGCGACGGCACAGATACGCAGTATTTT
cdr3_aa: CASSLAPHTSDGTDTQYF